These 18 T cell receptor beta chains were all obtained from the same sample, sequenced in a study of response to subunit inactivated influenza vaccine. TCRdb independently ran MiXCR on the RT-PCR reads; one entry per CDR3 protein. The table includes over 450,000 distinct CDR3 sequences, 10% to 15% detected once. The sequenced sample was PBMCs from blood, obtained roughly 46 days after vaccination. These receptor sequences come from a middle-aged man who received an inactivated influenza vaccine.

The chain uses TRBV12-3 or TRBV12-4 and TRBJ2-7; the D is unclear. CDR3 size: 12 residues. V was shortened by 3 bases and J by 3 bases, with 6 bases between the two germline ends. The CDR3 DNA reads as TGTGCCAGCAGTTTCTCGAACTACGAGCAGTACTTC. It translates to CASSFSNYEQYF.

This clonotype showed up just a few times. V and J are TRBV20-1 and TRBJ2-1, with D unclear. Per the germline V gene, CDR1 is DFQATT and CDR2 is SNEGSKA (reference sequence). CDR3 length: 14 amino acids. Trimming pared 6 bases from V and 1 base from J, leaving 13 bases between. CDR3 bases: TGCAGTGCCGCCTACGGAACATCCTACAATGAGCAGTTCTTC. Its protein is CSAAYGTSYNEQFF.

J is TRBJ2-3 and V is TRBV4-3; D might be TRBD2 (5 bases). The ends were cut back, 4 bases at V and 6 bases at J, with 17 bases in the middle. This CDR3 comprises 15 residues. Germline assignment: CDR1 LGHNA and CDR2 YSLEER. In DNA, the CDR3 is TGCGCCAGCAGCCCGGGTGCAAATCGCGGGGATACGCAGTATTTT. It codes for CASSPGANRGDTQYF.

This clonotype was seen more than once but under ten times. The chain couples TRBV20-1 to TRBJ2-1, with a tentative D call TRBD2 (6 bases). Trimming took off 1 base at V and 15 bases at J, with 19 bases between the two ends. Germline CDR1 reads DFQATT; CDR2 reads SNEGSKA (reference sequence). This CDR3 is built from 13 residues. CDR3 nucleotides: TGCAGTGCTAGAGTAGTTGTATGGCCGCGGGGGTTCTTC. Translation: CSARVVVWPRGFF.

The chain has TRBV27 and TRBJ1-6; 7 nucleotides align to TRBD1. With 9 bases clipped from V and 7 bases from J, the junction kept 12 bases outside the gene matches. Germline values: CDR1 MNHEY, CDR2 SMNVEV (reference sequence). CDR3 length equals 15 residues. The CDR3 reads CASKPRDSLNSPLHF. CDR3 in DNA: TGTGCCAGTAAACCCCGGGACAGCTTAAATTCACCCCTCCACTTT.

This clonotype was seen a handful of times. J is TRBJ1-2 and V is TRBV18; D not resolved. The CDR3 loop spans 14 amino acids. Trimming stripped 3 bases from V and 4 bases from J, with 12 bases between. Germline CDR1 KGHSH, CDR2 LQKENI. CDR3 amino acids: CASSPSRQFYGYTF. The DNA of the CDR3 is TGTGCCAGCTCACCTAGTAGGCAGTTCTATGGCTACACCTTC.

V and J are TRBV20-1 and TRBJ2-5; no clear D gene. V was trimmed by 1 base and J by 7 bases, leaving 13 bases between them. The CDR3 is 13 amino acids. Looked up from germline, CDR1 is DFQATT and CDR2 is SNEGSKA (reference sequence). CDR3: CSARAPPGGTQYF. In DNA, the CDR3 is TGCAGTGCTAGAGCCCCCCCAGGCGGGACCCAGTACTTC.

This clonotype was counted at least ten times. V and J are TRBV12-3 or TRBV12-4 and TRBJ2-1; the D is unclear. The length of the CDR3 is 11 residues. Trimming cost V 6 bases and J 10 bases, with 10 bases left between them. CDR3 nucleotides: TGTGCCAGCAGCCACATAATCGAGCAGTTCTTC. Amino acids: CASSHIIEQFF.

V is TRBV10-1 and J is TRBJ2-7; 8 bases fit TRBD1. V trimming: 2 bases; J trimming: 5 bases; junction bases outside the gene matches: 5. Germline loops: CDR1 WNHNN, CDR2 SYGVQD (reference sequence). The CDR3 is 14 amino acids. CDR3 nucleotide sequence: TGCGCCAGCAGTGAGATACCAGGGGGCCACGAGCAGTACTTC. This codes for CASSEIPGGHEQYF.

This clonotype was picked up many times. The chain combines TRBV5-1 with TRBJ1-2; no firm D call. The CDR3 covers 15 residues. CDR1 and CDR2 from the germline V gene are SGHRS and YFSETQ. The V gene lost 3 bases and the J gene lost 1 base, with 13 bases spanning the gap. This CDR3 reads CASSWGMDYNYGYTF. The CDR3 region has the DNA TGCGCCAGCAGCTGGGGTATGGACTATAACTATGGCTACACCTTC.

V usage is TRBV6-2 or TRBV6-3 and J usage is TRBJ2-4; TRBD1 might be the D (6 bases). There are 14 residues in the CDR3. CDR1 MNHEY and CDR2 SVGEGT come from the germline V gene. Between the trimmed V and J ends, which lost 6 bases and 7 bases, there was a span of 16 bases. CDR3 residues: CASSPQGVENIQYF. The CDR3, as DNA: TGTGCCAGCAGCCCACAGGGAGTGGAGAACATTCAGTACTTC.

Ten or more counts support this clonotype. The V call is TRBV19, the J call TRBJ2-7; possibly TRBD2 for D (6 bases). Germline-derived CDR1 and CDR2 are LNHDA and SQIVND (reference sequence). Trimming removed 3 bases at V and 0 bases at J, with 15 bases between. This CDR3 spans 16 amino acids. The CDR3 here is CASSISADGSSYEQYF. The CDR3 DNA is TGTGCCAGTAGTATTTCAGCGGACGGGAGCTCCTACGAGCAGTACTTC. The full variable domain, in which reference TRBV19 and TRBJ2-7 provide the parts outside the CDR3, is DGGITQSPKYLFRKEGQNVTLSCEQNLNHDAMYWYRQDPGQGLRLIYYSQIVNDFQKGDIAEGYSVSREKKESFPLTVTSAQKNPTAFYLCASSISADGSSYEQYFGPGTRLTVT.

This clonotype was counted a few times. The chain couples TRBV12-3 or TRBV12-4 to TRBJ2-1; D tentatively reads TRBD1 or TRBD2 (7 bases each). The CDR3 spans 15 residues. The V end lost 5 bases, the J end lost 9 bases, and 20 bases lay between the germline ends. The DNA of the CDR3 is TGTGCCAGCAGTCCCAGGGGGGGGGCTAGGAGTGAGCAGTTCTTC. It codes for CASSPRGGARSEQFF.

This clonotype has more than one count but fewer than ten. This chain connects TRBV20-1 to TRBJ1-2; 10 nucleotides line up with TRBD1. This CDR3 region has 14 residues. The V gene's germline CDR1 is DFQATT and CDR2 SNEGSKA (reference sequence). With 1 base clipped from V and 8 bases from J, the junction kept 7 bases outside the gene matches. CDR3 region: CSARVSGTGEGYTF. In DNA form, the CDR3 reads TGCAGTGCTAGAGTTTCCGGGACAGGGGAGGGCTACACCTTC.

A remark on this clonotype: A much larger clone sits a single nucleotide away, making a read error possible. The chain is built from TRBV7-8 and TRBJ2-5; D possibly corresponds to TRBD2 (5 bases). The length of the CDR3 is 15 residues. V lost 3 bases, J lost 0 bases, and 11 bases lay in between. Germline CDR1 is SGHVS and CDR2 is FQNEAQ. CDR3 DNA sequence: TGTGCCAGCAGCTTTGGAGAGGGTCACCAAGAGACCCAGTACTTC. This translates into CASSFGEGHQETQYF.

Ten or more counts support this clonotype. As DNA, the CDR3 is TGTGCCAGCAGTCTCCCCCGGCGGAGGAAGGAGCAGTACTTC. Residues: CASSLPRRRKEQYF. This sequence joins TRBV12-3 or TRBV12-4 and TRBJ2-7; TRBD2 is a possible D gene (5 bases). The V and J ends lost 5 bases and 7 bases respectively, with 18 bases between them. CDR3 length: 14 amino acids.

The genes are TRBV5-6 and TRBJ2-7, with D hard to call. Germline V gene lookup returns CDR1 SGHDT and CDR2 YYEEEE. CDR3 length equals 13 residues. The ends were cut back, 3 bases at V and 2 bases at J, with 9 bases in the middle. The CDR3 nucleotides read TGTGCCAGCAGCTCCACCTTTACCTACGAGCAGTACTTC. This encodes CASSSTFTYEQYF.

This clonotype was counted only a few times. The chain combines TRBV5-1 with TRBJ2-7, with a possible D match to TRBD1 (6 bases). This CDR3 region has 16 residues. Germline CDR1 SGHRS, CDR2 YFSETQ. Deletions cut 0 bases from V and 2 bases from J, with 15 bases between. The CDR3 region is CASSLVSGEFPYEQYF. The CDR3 nucleotides read TGCGCCAGCAGCTTGGTGTCAGGGGAATTCCCCTACGAGCAGTACTTC.